Listed below are T cell receptor beta chains from one sample, sequenced in a study of blood T cell repertoires in COVID-19. Sequencing used immunoSEQ multiplex PCR; TCRdb keeps in-frame clones, though not all of them. The sample has more than 90,000 clones, approximately 78% seen once. What was sequenced was peripheral blood. The origin of the receptors is a man aged 65 to 85 with acute or convalescent COVID-19. CDR3s include the opening cysteine and the closing phenylalanine or tryptophan. Fields, in order: D gene, V gene, J gene, clone size, CDR3 protein, CDR3 DNA. D genes are given only for firm matches. A row's size may be missing; if present it is once, few, many or a size class.

>TRBD2|TRBV24-1|TRBJ2-1|NA
CATSDLGTSTGEQFF
TGTGCCACCAGTGATTTGGGGACTAGTACGGGTGAGCAGTTCTTC
>NA|TRBV9|TRBJ2-7|NA
CASSVAPRVGEQYF
TGTGCCAGCAGCGTAGCTCCGAGGGTAGGTGAGCAGTACTTC
>TRBD1|TRBV9|TRBJ1-5|NA
CASSSWDRANQPQHF
TGTGCCAGCAGCTCCTGGGACAGGGCGAACCAGCCCCAGCATTTT
>NA|TRBV19|TRBJ1-2|NA
CASTDLYGYTF
TGTGCCAGTACCGACTTGTATGGCTACACCTTC
>NA|TRBV4-2|TRBJ2-1|NA
CASSQSHLGANNEQFF
TGTGCCAGCAGCCAGAGCCATTTGGGCGCCAACAATGAGCAGTTCTTC
>TRBD2|TRBV5-1|TRBJ2-3|NA
CASSLATSPDTQYF
TGCGCCAGCAGCTTAGCGACTAGCCCAGATACGCAGTATTTT
>NA|TRBV6-5|TRBJ1-1|few
CASSLFRGTEAFF
TGTGCCAGCAGCTTGTTCCGCGGCACTGAAGCTTTCTTT
>NA|TRBV6-5|TRBJ1-3|NA
CATRSSGNTIYF
TGTGCCACTAGGAGTTCTGGAAACACCATATATTTT
>TRBD1|TRBV5-1|TRBJ1-3|NA
CASRPSGTGNGNTIYF
TGCGCCAGCAGGCCGTCCGGGACAGGGAACGGAAACACCATATATTTT
>NA|TRBV12-3/TRBV12-4|TRBJ2-7|NA
CASSVGTIHEQYF
TGTGCCAGCAGTGTTGGGACAATCCACGAGCAGTACTTC
>TRBD1|TRBV6-5|TRBJ1-4|NA
CASRETGGTNEKLFF
TGTGCCAGCAGAGAGACAGGGGGCACTAATGAAAAACTGTTTTTT
>TRBD2|TRBV10-3|TRBJ2-3|NA
CAIREKSGGADTQYF
TGTGCCATCAGGGAGAAAAGCGGGGGTGCAGATACGCAGTATTTT
>NA|TRBV27|TRBJ2-7|NA
CASSLSKRSEQYF
TGTGCCAGCAGTTTATCGAAGCGATCTGAGCAGTACTTC
>NA|TRBV5-1|TRBJ2-7|NA
CASGQGGSYEQYF
TGCGCCAGTGGACAGGGAGGGTCCTACGAGCAGTACTTC
>TRBD2|TRBV2|TRBJ2-3|NA
CASSVGTNTDTQYF
TGTGCCAGCAGTGTCGGGACTAACACAGATACGCAGTATTTT
>NA|TRBV6-5|TRBJ1-5|NA
CASSYSYRSNQPQHF
TGTGCCAGCAGTTACTCTTACAGGTCGAATCAGCCCCAGCATTTT
>NA|TRBV5-1|TRBJ2-3|NA
CASSSGRGTDTQYF
TGCGCCAGCAGCAGTGGCAGGGGTACAGATACGCAGTATTTT
>TRBD2|TRBV28|TRBJ2-7|NA
CASSRGGSGRAVYEQYF
TGTGCCAGCAGCAGGGGAGGTAGCGGGAGGGCCGTATACGAGCAGTACTTC
>NA|TRBV7-6|TRBJ2-1|once
CASSQPGNEQFF
TGTGCCAGCAGCCAGCCGGGCAATGAGCAGTTCTTC